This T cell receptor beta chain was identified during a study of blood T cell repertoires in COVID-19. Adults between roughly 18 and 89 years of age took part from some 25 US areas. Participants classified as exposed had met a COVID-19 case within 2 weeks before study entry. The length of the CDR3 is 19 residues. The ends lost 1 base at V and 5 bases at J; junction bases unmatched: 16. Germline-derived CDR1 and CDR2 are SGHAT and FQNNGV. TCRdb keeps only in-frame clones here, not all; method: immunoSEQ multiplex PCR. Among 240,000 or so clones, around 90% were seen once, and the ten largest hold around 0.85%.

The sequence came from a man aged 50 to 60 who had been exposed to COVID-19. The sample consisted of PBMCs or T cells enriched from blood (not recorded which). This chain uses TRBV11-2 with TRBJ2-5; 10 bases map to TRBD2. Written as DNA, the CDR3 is TGTGCCAGCAGCTTAGCCTTGTGGTTGAGCGGGAGGGCCTGGGAGACCCAGTACTTC. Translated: CASSLALWLSGRAWETQYF.